This T cell receptor beta chain was recorded in a study of T cells after yellow fever vaccination. Template-switching 5'RACE yielded the TCR cDNA; a universal primer site and UMIs were added in the process. TCRdb used MiXCR to reprocess the 5' RACE reads, holding one entry per CDR3 protein. The data contain hundreds of thousands of distinct CDR3 sequences, about 15% of them seen just once; the ten biggest clones take up 17%. The clonotype comes from a man aged 18 to 30 who received the YFV17D yellow fever vaccine. The sample in question was PBMCs, obtained around 5 days after the first yellow fever vaccination.

The CDR3 here is CASSTAPYSYEQYV. CDR3 sequence (DNA): TGTGCCAGCTCTACGGCGCCGTACTCCTACGAGCAGTACGTC. This sequence joins TRBV5-4 and TRBJ2-7, with no clear D. The CDR3 has 14 amino acids. The V and J ends lost 7 bases and 0 bases respectively, with 14 bases between them. The germline gives CDR1 SGHNT, CDR2 YYREEE (reference sequence).